The rows below give T cell receptor beta chains drawn from one sample of a study of a mutant IDH1 vaccine in newly diagnosed glioma. Their target antigens are unknown. Only in-frame clones appear in the TCRdb table, and some are missing; sequencing was by immunoSEQ multiplex PCR. The sample consists of tens of thousands of clones, approximately 82% of them appearing once. The material was PBMCs, obtained from a glioma patient whose treatment included an IDH1 peptide vaccine. All receptors come from a woman between 18 and 30 years old with glioma. Each CDR3 is given with its conserved first and last residue. A D gene is named only where the DNA matches it firmly. Only part of the rows carry a size: once, few, many, or a class if the clone is expanded.

clone size | J gene | CDR3 length | D gene | V gene | CDR3 DNA | CDR3 protein
few | TRBJ1-5 | 15 | NA | TRBV6-5 | TGTGCCAGCAGTTACTCGATGCGGGGCAATCAGCCCCAGCATTTT | CASSYSMRGNQPQHF
few | TRBJ1-1 | 13 | TRBD1 | TRBV10-2 | TGCGCCAGCAGCGGACAGGGCTTCACTGAAGCTTTCTTT | CASSGQGFTEAFF
NA | TRBJ1-1 | 15 | TRBD1 | TRBV15 | TGTGCCACCAGCAGAGGACTAGGGACAGCCTCTGAAGCTTTCTTT | CATSRGLGTASEAFF
few | TRBJ2-3 | 14 | NA | TRBV6-6 | TGTGCCAGCAGTTGGGAAGCGGGCACAGATACGCAGTATTTT | CASSWEAGTDTQYF
NA | TRBJ2-1 | 19 | NA | TRBV4-1 | TGCGCCAGCAGCCGTGTAGGGGAGGGGGCCTATCTCTCCTACAATGAGCAGTTCTTC | CASSRVGEGAYLSYNEQFF
NA | TRBJ1-1 | 12 | NA | TRBV13 | TGTGCCAGCAGCGTCAAGACGGGTAAGGCTTTCTTT | CASSVKTGKAFF
NA | TRBJ2-1 | 15 | TRBD2 | TRBV7-2 | TGTGCCAGCAGCCCCATAGCGGGAGGGTTCGGTGAGCAGTTCTTC | CASSPIAGGFGEQFF
NA | TRBJ2-1 | 15 | NA | TRBV19 | TGTGCCAGTAGTATCCCAAGGAGCTCCTACAATGAGCAGTTCTTC | CASSIPRSSYNEQFF
once | TRBJ2-7 | 15 | NA | TRBV23-1 | TGCGCCAGCAGTCAATCGCGGACCCATTCCTACGAGCAGTACTTC | CASSQSRTHSYEQYF
NA | TRBJ1-1 | 13 | TRBD1 | TRBV6-1 | TGTGCCAGCAGCTTACAGGGGGCCACTGAAGCTTTCTTT | CASSLQGATEAFF
once | TRBJ2-6 | 14 | NA | TRBV7-3 | TGTGCCAGCAGCCCTCAGGCTGGGGCCAACGTCCTGACTTTC | CASSPQAGANVLTF
NA | TRBJ2-7 | 15 | NA | TRBV28 | TGTGCCAGCAGTTTTGCCCTCCGGGGCGCCTACGAGCAGTACTTC | CASSFALRGAYEQYF
NA | TRBJ1-5 | 14 | NA | TRBV7-2 | TGTGCCAGCAGCCCGGTAGTAAGCGGTCAGCCCCAGCATTTT | CASSPVVSGQPQHF
few | TRBJ1-1 | 14 | NA | TRBV6-1 | TGTGCCAGCAGTTTCGGGGGCTCGGGCACTGAAGCTTTCTTT | CASSFGGSGTEAFF
NA | TRBJ2-2 | 12 | NA | TRBV19 | TGTGCCAGTCTAGCGACCACCGGGGAGCTGTTTTTT | CASLATTGELFF
NA | TRBJ2-4 | 15 | NA | TRBV28 | TGTGCCAGCAGTTCCGGAACTATAGCCAAAAACATTCAGTACTTC | CASSSGTIAKNIQYF
NA | TRBJ2-1 | 14 | NA | TRBV9 | TGTGCCAGCAGCGTAGGTGATTCCTACAATGAGCAGTTCTTC | CASSVGDSYNEQFF
few | TRBJ1-2 | 13 | NA | TRBV7-9 | TGTGCCAGCAGCTTAGCCAGCAGTTTGGGCTACACCTTC | CASSLASSLGYTF
NA | TRBJ2-2 | 16 | TRBD1 | TRBV7-3 | TGTGCCAGCAGCCCCACCGGGACAGGCAGGGCCGGGGAGCTGTTTTTT | CASSPTGTGRAGELFF
once | TRBJ1-2 | 16 | NA | TRBV25-1 | TGTGCCAGCAGTCTCTGGCGGGATGACAGCTACTATGGCTACACCTTC | CASSLWRDDSYYGYTF
NA | TRBJ1-1 | 14 | NA | TRBV6-5 | TGTGCCAGCAGCTACGTGGCAGCGAACACTGAAGCTTTCTTT | CASSYVAANTEAFF
NA | TRBJ1-3 | 11 | NA | TRBV19 | TGTGCCAGTAGTACTGGAAACACCATATATTTT | CASSTGNTIYF
NA | TRBJ2-2 | 15 | TRBD1 | TRBV5-4 | TGTGCCAGCAGGAAGACAGGGGCGAACACCGGGGAGCTGTTTTTT | CASRKTGANTGELFF
NA | TRBJ2-7 | 14 | NA | TRBV28 | TGTGCCAGCAAGTTGAGCGACAGCTCCTACGAGCAGTACTTC | CASKLSDSSYEQYF
NA | TRBJ2-5 | 15 | NA | TRBV7-2 | TGTGCCAGCAGCTTATCCGGCCTGTACCAAGAGACCCAGTACTTC | CASSLSGLYQETQYF
NA | TRBJ1-1 | 14 | TRBD1 | TRBV6-5 | TGTGCCAGCAGTAGGGACAGGGGGAACACTGAAGCTTTCTTT | CASSRDRGNTEAFF
once | TRBJ1-4 | 17 | NA | TRBV18 | TGTGCCAGCTCACCAGTGGGTGTAGGAGGGATTTCGGCAAAACTGTTTTTT | CASSPVGVGGISAKLFF
NA | TRBJ1-1 | 15 | NA | TRBV23-1 | TGCGCCAGCAGTCAATCCTCCAATGAAGGCACTGAAGCTTTCTTT | CASSQSSNEGTEAFF
NA | TRBJ1-2 | 15 | TRBD1 | TRBV6-1 | TGTGCCAGCAGTGAAGGAGGACAGGGAAACTATGGCTACACCTTC | CASSEGGQGNYGYTF
NA | TRBJ1-1 | 13 | NA | TRBV7-9 | TGTGCCAGCAGCTCCGGGGGAGGCACTGAAGCTTTCTTT | CASSSGGGTEAFF
NA | TRBJ2-3 | 16 | TRBD2 | TRBV5-4 | TGCGCCAGCAGCCAAGATTTGGGCGGGAGCCCAGATACGCAGTATTTT | CASSQDLGGSPDTQYF
NA | TRBJ2-3 | 15 | TRBD2 | TRBV7-7 | TGTGCTAGCAGCTCCGGGACTAGCACAGTGGATACGCAGTATTTT | CASSSGTSTVDTQYF
NA | TRBJ2-7 | 16 | NA | TRBV15 | TGTGCCACCAGCAGAGGGCTCGATAGCGGCTCCTACGAGCAGTACTTC | CATSRGLDSGSYEQYF
NA | TRBJ1-2 | 15 | NA | TRBV6-6 | TGTGCCAGCAGTTACTCCCTGCAGGGAAACTATGGCTACACCTTC | CASSYSLQGNYGYTF
NA | TRBJ1-4 | 14 | NA | TRBV7-9 | TGTGCCAGCAGCCTCGGGGCCGGTAATGAAAAACTGTTTTTT | CASSLGAGNEKLFF
NA | TRBJ2-7 | 16 | NA | TRBV27 | TGTGCCAGCAGTGGAGGAGGGCCCACTAGCTCCTACGAGCAGTACTTC | CASSGGGPTSSYEQYF
NA | TRBJ1-5 | 13 | NA | TRBV29-1 | TGCAGCGTTGGGTGGGGTTTAGGTCAGCCCCAGCATTTT | CSVGWGLGQPQHF
NA | TRBJ2-1 | 21 | TRBD2 | TRBV12-5 | TGTGCTAGTGGTTTAGGGGCCCACTCAGCGGGGGCCACCCACAGATACAATGAGCAGTTCTTC | CASGLGAHSAGATHRYNEQFF
NA | TRBJ2-5 | 16 | TRBD2 | TRBV7-2 | TGTGCCAGCAGCTTAGCTAGCGGGGGGGCAAGTGAGACCCAGTACTTC | CASSLASGGASETQYF
NA | TRBJ2-2 | 15 | TRBD2 | TRBV19 | TGTGCCAGTAGTCCCGGACTAGTATTTACCGGGGAGCTGTTTTTT | CASSPGLVFTGELFF
few | TRBJ1-1 | 12 | NA | TRBV5-4 | TGTGCCAGCAGCTTGGGTACAGGGGAAGCTTTCTTT | CASSLGTGEAFF
NA | TRBJ1-4 | 15 | NA | TRBV18 | TGTGCCAGCTCACCACGGACAGCCCGAAATGAAAAACTGTTTTTT | CASSPRTARNEKLFF